Included here is one T cell receptor beta chain sequence, with context. Its antigen is currently unknown. Individual cDNA molecules each received unique molecular identifiers attached to them. Each CDR3 protein gets one entry after TCRdb re-called the 5' RACE reads with MiXCR. The sample carries about 64,000 distinct CDR3 sequences, around 19% recorded once. These data come from a study of early T cells in non-severe SARS-CoV-2 infection. Overall study context: Chains were unpaired, as sequencing was done on bulk RNA from unsorted whole blood. Findings and caveats of the study: The matching step, a VDJdb search, favored anti-spike CD8 responses and missed private and CD4 specificities.

Germline CDR1 MNHNY, CDR2 SVGAGI (reference sequence). This CDR3 comprises 14 residues. Trimming pared 5 bases from V and 4 bases from J, leaving 11 bases between. This specimen was whole blood, taken at baseline. This sequence originates from an adult who was a healthcare worker with PCR-confirmed SARS-CoV-2 infection or an uninfected control (not recorded which). This sequence joins TRBV6-6 and TRBJ2-2, with D tentatively TRBD1 (5 bases). The DNA for the CDR3 is TGTGCCAGCAGTCCAGGACAAACCACCGGGGAGCTGTTTTTT. Translating gives CASSPGQTTGELFF.